The subject of this entry is one T cell receptor beta chain. The method was immunoSEQ multiplex PCR; TCRdb's version includes in-frame clones alone and lacks a portion of them. Of some 260,000 clones detected, about nine tenths appear once; the ten largest clones hold roughly 6%. The data originate from a study of blood T cell repertoires in COVID-19. Losses at the gene ends were 2 bases for V and 7 bases for J; bases not matched to a gene: 9. There are 17 residues in the CDR3. Germline V gene lookup returns CDR1 LNHDA and CDR2 SQIVND (reference sequence). This sequence joins TRBV19 and TRBJ2-1, with TRBD2 matching 12 bases. This TCR came from a woman aged 25 to 45 with COVID-19, enrolled during active disease. Sample: peripheral blood. DNA for the CDR3: TGTGCCAGTAGTATACGGACTAGCGGGATAAGGGCAAATGAGCAGTTCTTC. Its protein product is CASSIRTSGIRANEQFF. Based on the CDR3 plus reference TRBV19 and TRBJ2-1, the full variable domain is DGGITQSPKYLFRKEGQNVTLSCEQNLNHDAMYWYRQDPGQGLRLIYYSQIVNDFQKGDIAEGYSVSREKKESFPLTVTSAQKNPTAFYLCASSIRTSGIRANEQFFGPGTRLTVL.